What follows are 29 T cell receptor beta chains derived from one specimen sequenced in a study of OX40 agonist ivuxolimab in advanced cancers. Method: immunoSEQ multiplex PCR; TCRdb's copy keeps in-frame clones and lacks some. Here the sample spans tens of thousands of clones, 85% being singletons. Sequenced material: CD4+ or CD8+ T cells sorted from blood, taken in a trial of the OX40 agonist ivuxolimab. All receptors derive from an adult with an advanced solid tumor such as melanoma, head and neck, liver or kidney cancer.

This chain uses TRBV7-2 with TRBJ2-2, with 13 bases lining up with TRBD2. This CDR3 spans 16 amino acids. In germline, CDR1 is SGHTA, CDR2 FQGNSA. Trimming cost V 5 bases and J 7 bases; bases outside gene matches: 7. CDR3: CASSIRLAGGVGELFF. The CDR3 nucleotides read TGTGCCAGCAGCATACGACTAGCGGGGGGTGTCGGGGAGCTGTTTTTT.

CDR3 nucleotides: TGTGCCAGCAATTCGGGACAGGGGCCATCGGGAAAACTGTTTTTT. Protein product: CASNSGQGPSGKLFF. The chain couples TRBV28 to TRBJ1-4, with 10 bases fitting TRBD1. The germline CDR1 and CDR2 sequences are MDHEN and SYDVKM. The length of the CDR3 is 15 residues. Trimming removed 7 bases from V and 10 bases from J; junction bases left unmatched: 12.

The DNA of the CDR3 is TGTGCCAGCAGCGCACAGGGGGCCGATAATTCACCCCTCCACTTT. It yields the protein CASSAQGADNSPLHF. The genes are TRBV9 and TRBJ1-6; 9 nucleotides align to TRBD1. Germline CDR1 is SGDLS and CDR2 is YYNGEE. CDR3 length: 15 residues. The V and J ends lost 3 bases and 5 bases, in that order; junction bases with no gene match: 3.

This rearrangement joins TRBV27 to TRBJ2-3; possible D gene TRBD2, 6 bases. V dropped 5 bases and J dropped 1 base, with 13 bases sitting between them. Per the germline V gene, CDR1 is MNHEY and CDR2 is SMNVEV (reference sequence). The CDR3 runs 15 residues. CDR3 coding DNA: TGTGCCAGCAGTCGACCTAGCGTTGGCACAGATACGCAGTATTTT. Protein: CASSRPSVGTDTQYF.

V usage is TRBV21-1 and J usage is TRBJ1-1; TRBD1 is the table's D call, not checked against the DNA. TRBV21-1 is annotated as a pseudogene. The CDR3 extends over 17 amino acids. CDR3 DNA sequence: TGTGCCAGCAGCAATTTGGACAGGGCGAGGGTGAACACTGAAGCTTTCTTT. Translating gives CASSNLDRARVNTEAFF.

By share, this clone counts as medium-sized. V and J are TRBV2 and TRBJ1-3, with D possibly TRBD1 on 6 matching bases. Germline V gene sequence: CDR1 SNHLY, CDR2 FYNNEI. V was clipped by 7 bases and J by 4 bases, with 14 bases between them. CDR3 length equals 14 residues. The CDR3: CASISTGQGNTIYF. As DNA, the CDR3 is TGTGCCAGCATCTCGACAGGACAAGGAAACACCATATATTTT.

This chain connects TRBV19 to TRBJ2-2; D not certain. Germline loops: CDR1 LNHDA, CDR2 SQIVND (reference sequence). The CDR3 extends over 12 amino acids. The V and J ends lost 5 bases and 7 bases respectively, with 8 bases between them. Here the CDR3 reads CASSFRVGELFF. The CDR3, as DNA: TGTGCCAGTAGTTTTCGCGTCGGGGAGCTGTTTTTT.

The chain uses TRBV28 and TRBJ1-1, with TRBD1 as a possible D gene (6 bases). Germline CDR1 reads MDHEN; CDR2 reads SYDVKM. This CDR3 spans 15 amino acids. V was shortened by 3 bases and J by 3 bases, with 14 bases between the two germline ends. The CDR3 region has the DNA TGTGCCAGCAGTTTGTGGACAACAGGGCACACTGAAGCTTTCTTT. Translated: CASSLWTTGHTEAFF.

J is TRBJ2-2 and V is TRBV7-3; the match to TRBD1 covers 7 bases. From germline, CDR1 is SGHTA and CDR2 FQGTGA. This CDR3 has 14 amino acids. V was pared by 5 bases and J by 3 bases, with 3 bases of the junction left unmatched. The CDR3 region has the DNA TGTGCCAGCAGCCGGGACAGATACACCGGGGAGCTGTTTTTT. Its translation is CASSRDRYTGELFF.

The rearrangement uses TRBV27 and TRBJ1-2; 8 positions agree with TRBD1. The germline gives CDR1 MNHEY, CDR2 SMNVEV (reference sequence). Germline trimming cut 4 bases from V and 4 bases from J; bases unmatched to any gene: 8. The CDR3 is 15 residues long. In DNA, the CDR3 is TGTGCCAGCAGTTCACCTGGACAGGGCCGCTATGGCTACACCTTC. Amino acids: CASSSPGQGRYGYTF.

This sequence joins TRBV6-1 and TRBJ1-1; no clear D. Germline V CDR1 and CDR2: MNHNS, SASEGT. Trimming shortened V by 9 bases and J by 0 bases, and 11 bases separated the two germline ends. The CDR3 runs to 13 residues. CDR3 sequence: CASHPGVNTEAFF. For the CDR3, the DNA is TGTGCCAGTCATCCCGGGGTGAACACTGAAGCTTTCTTT.

The V and J genes are TRBV28 and TRBJ2-3; 8 bases are a match to TRBD1. V dropped 6 bases and J dropped 4; count of bases not matched to a gene: 12. Looked up from germline, CDR1 is MDHEN and CDR2 is SYDVKM. The CDR3 consists of 16 residues. The CDR3, as DNA: TGTGCCAGCAGCAAAACGCGGACAGGGCGGCCAGATACGCAGTATTTT. Its protein is CASSKTRTGRPDTQYF.

The chain joins TRBV5-6 to TRBJ2-7; D unclear. This CDR3 spans 13 amino acids. The germline CDR1 and CDR2 sequences are SGHDT and YYEEEE. The V gene lost 1 base and the J gene lost 0 bases, with 5 bases spanning the gap. The CDR3 DNA reads TGTGCCAGCAGCTTGCGGGTCTCCTACGAGCAGTACTTC. As protein: CASSLRVSYEQYF.

The gene calls are TRBV7-3 and TRBJ2-7; D possibly corresponds to TRBD2 (7 bases). CDR1 is SGHTA and CDR2 is FQGTGA in the germline V gene. The CDR3 is made up of 15 amino acids. V gave up 4 bases and J gave up 3 bases, with 16 bases separating them. The CDR3 protein is CASSYSGGGVYEQYF. Here the CDR3 DNA reads TGTGCCAGCAGCTACTCCGGCGGGGGCGTCTACGAGCAGTACTTC.

V gene TRBV28 combines with J gene TRBJ1-5; D not resolved. The germline gives CDR1 MDHEN, CDR2 SYDVKM. The CDR3 is made up of 12 amino acids. V gave up 6 bases and J gave up 4 bases, with 7 bases separating them. The CDR3 DNA reads as TGTGCCAGCAGCAGACTTAATCAGCCCCAGCATTTT. It is translated as CASSRLNQPQHF.

This sequence joins TRBV2 and TRBJ1-3; D is perhaps TRBD1 (6 bases). Germline V lookup: CDR1 SNHLY, CDR2 FYNNEI. V dropped 7 bases and J dropped 2 bases, with 15 bases sitting between them. CDR3 size: 15 residues. The CDR3 spells CASTRGRQAGNTIYF. The CDR3 DNA sequence: TGTGCCAGCACCAGGGGCAGGCAAGCTGGAAACACCATATATTTT.

This clone was detected once. The genes are TRBV7-9 and TRBJ2-3, with D tentatively TRBD1 (6 bases). The V end lost 3 bases, the J end lost 2 bases, and 15 bases lay between the germline ends. The CDR3 covers 16 residues. Germline values: CDR1 SEHNR, CDR2 FQNEAQ (reference sequence). This CDR3 reads CASSFNRARLTDTQYF. CDR3 in DNA: TGTGCCAGCAGCTTTAACAGGGCCCGTCTCACAGATACGCAGTATTTT.

The chain carries TRBV6-5 and TRBJ1-1, with TRBD1 matching over 8 bases. Germline loops: CDR1 MNHEY, CDR2 SVGAGI. Unmatched junction bases numbered 8, after V lost 6 bases and J lost 5 bases. The CDR3 extends over 14 amino acids. In DNA form, the CDR3 reads TGTGCCAGCAGAACACAGGGGGAAGGGACTGAAGCTTTCTTT. Translation gives CASRTQGEGTEAFF.

The V gene is TRBV30, the J gene TRBJ2-5; D is perhaps TRBD1 (5 bases). The V gene's germline CDR1 is GTSNPN and CDR2 SVGIG (reference sequence). Trimming took off 2 bases at V and 0 bases at J, with 13 bases between the two ends. CDR3 length: 15 amino acids. The CDR3 DNA reads as TGTGCCTGGAGTCCAGGGTCGTGGTACCAAGAGACCCAGTACTTC. It encodes CAWSPGSWYQETQYF.

This clone has just a few counts. The V call is TRBV29-1, the J call TRBJ2-7, with TRBD1 matching 8 bases. CDR3 length equals 12 residues. The germline CDR1 and CDR2 sequences are SQVTM and ANQGSEA. With V trimmed by 4 bases and J by 4 bases, 3 bases remained unmatched. CDR3: CSVADRAYEQYF. The CDR3 bases are TGCAGCGTTGCGGACAGGGCATACGAGCAGTACTTC.

The V call is TRBV7-9, the J call TRBJ1-3; 11 bases fit TRBD1. V shed 5 bases and J 3 bases; nucleotides not matched to a gene: 9. The germline V gene encodes CDR1 SEHNR and CDR2 FQNEAQ (reference sequence). There are 17 residues in the CDR3. The CDR3 DNA sequence: TGTGCCAGCAGCGGACAGGGGGCGCGTTTGTATGGAAACACCATATATTTT. This gives the protein CASSGQGARLYGNTIYF.

The chain employs TRBV28 and TRBJ1-2, with D maybe TRBD1 (5 bases). This CDR3 comprises 14 residues. V was pared by 7 bases and J by 4 bases, with 16 bases between. Germline-derived CDR1 and CDR2 are MDHEN and SYDVKM. CDR3 loop: CASNAPGGVYGYTF. CDR3 DNA: TGTGCCAGCAACGCACCTGGGGGGGTCTATGGCTACACCTTC.

The rearrangement joins TRBV7-9 to TRBJ2-3; 7 positions agree with TRBD2. V shed 4 bases and J 0 bases; nucleotides not matched to a gene: 4. The CDR3 is 15 residues long. Germline V lookup: CDR1 SEHNR, CDR2 FQNEAQ (reference sequence). The CDR3 region is CASSSLAASTDTQYF. CDR3 DNA sequence: TGTGCCAGCAGCTCTCTAGCGGCTAGCACAGATACGCAGTATTTT.

The genes are TRBV5-1 and TRBJ2-2; D not certain. Trimming stripped 0 bases from V and 0 bases from J, with 3 bases between. This CDR3 contains 14 residues. The germline V gene has CDR1 SGHRS and CDR2 YFSETQ. The CDR3 nucleotides read TGCGCCAGCAGCTTGGGTACGAACACCGGGGAGCTGTTTTTT. The encoded protein is CASSLGTNTGELFF.

This sequence joins TRBV6-4 and TRBJ2-7, with TRBD2 as a possible D gene (6 bases). The V gene lost 5 bases and the J gene lost 2 bases, with 10 bases spanning the gap. Germline V gives CDR1 MRHNA, CDR2 SNTAGT. CDR3 length: 13 residues. CDR3 residues: CASSSPSAYEQYF. The CDR3 region has the DNA TGTGCCAGCAGTTCCCCTAGCGCCTACGAGCAGTACTTC.

This clone was picked up one time. The chain recombines TRBV2 with TRBJ1-1, with D maybe TRBD1 (6 bases). The CDR3 has 14 residues. Germline CDR1 reads SNHLY; CDR2 reads FYNNEI. V was pared by 8 bases and J by 3 bases, with 16 bases between. CDR3 amino acids: CASVGGAQDTEAFF. The DNA for the CDR3 is TGTGCCAGCGTGGGGGGGGCGCAAGACACTGAAGCTTTCTTT.

V is TRBV6-5 and J is TRBJ2-2; D is possibly TRBD2 (6 bases). The CDR3 spans 15 residues. Trimming pared 7 bases from V and 5 bases from J, leaving 17 bases between. Looked up from germline, CDR1 is MNHEY and CDR2 is SVGAGI. The CDR3 coding sequence is TGTGCCAGCACCCGGTCGGGGCGGGGAACCGGGGAGCTGTTTTTT. It translates to CASTRSGRGTGELFF.

This clone has a handful of counts. This chain joins TRBV19 and TRBJ2-3; 13 bases are shared with TRBD2. Per germline, CDR1 LNHDA and CDR2 SQIVND (reference sequence). This CDR3 region has 15 residues. Losses at the gene ends were 6 bases for V and 6 bases for J; bases not matched to a gene: 6. For the CDR3, the DNA is TGTGCCAGTAGCGCTGGACTAGCGGGAGTGGATACGCAGTATTTT. Amino acids: CASSAGLAGVDTQYF.

This clone was detected only a few times. The chain has TRBV19 and TRBJ1-5; D unclear. Germline values: CDR1 LNHDA, CDR2 SQIVND (reference sequence). With 5 bases removed from V and 8 bases from J, the gap between germline ends came to 10 bases. This CDR3 contains 12 residues. In DNA form, the CDR3 reads TGTGCCAGTAGTTTGACCAGCAAGCCCCAGCATTTT. This gives the protein CASSLTSKPQHF.